This T cell receptor beta chain was sequenced for a study of T cells in Graves' hyperthyroidism and ophthalmopathy. Regarding the study as a whole: The majority of expanded thyroid clonotypes above 0.001 also appeared in blood.

The CDR3 sequence is 16 residues long. Germline V CDR1 and CDR2: KGHDR, SFDVKD. The V gene lost 2 bases and the J gene lost 3 bases, with 12 bases spanning the gap. This clonotype was picked up many times. Its antigen is unknown. The investigators amplified TCR beta CDR3 regions from RNA transcripts. An initial round of RT-PCR targeting the TCR CDR3 relied on the HTBI primer set. MiXCR was run by TCRdb on the multiplex PCR reads, yielding one entry per CDR3 protein. Among approximately 620,000 distinct CDR3 sequences listed, approximately 15% were seen once. The genes are TRBV24-1 and TRBJ1-4; tentative D call: TRBD1 (6 bases). Sequenced material: blood. This clonotype was sampled from a woman aged 30 to 39 with Graves' hyperthyroidism that later progressed to Graves' ophthalmopathy. CDR3 sequence: CATSDSSTGSNEKLFF. CDR3 coding DNA: TGTGCCACCAGTGATTCGTCAACAGGGTCTAATGAAAAACTGTTTTTT.